A single sample is the source of the 31 T cell receptor beta chains below, sequenced in a study of identical twins. One entry per CDR3 protein results from TCRdb running MiXCR on the 5' RACE reads. The sample yields about 200,000 distinct CDR3 sequences, about 7.5% seen once. The sample was also linked to a second study, of yellow fever vaccine responses in identical twins.

Sequenced input: memory (CD45RO+) T cells sorted from blood. Source of these receptors: a woman aged 18-29 years in good health.

This clonotype was recorded a few times. The chain couples TRBV6-5 to TRBJ1-1, with no clear D. The germline V and J ends were trimmed by 6 bases and 1 base, with 6 bases remaining between them. The CDR3 contains 12 residues. The germline V gene encodes CDR1 MNHEY and CDR2 SVGAGI. CDR3 DNA sequence: TGTGCCAGCAGGACGGGGAACACTGAAGCTTTCTTT. Translation: CASRTGNTEAFF.

This clonotype occurred a few times. The V call is TRBV11-2, the J call TRBJ2-7, with D possibly matching TRBD1 (6 bases). CDR1 and CDR2 from the germline V gene are SGHAT and FQNNGV. V lost 1 base and J lost 5, with 12 bases in between. This CDR3 region has 14 residues. CDR3 residues: CASSLGMGADEQYF. Here the CDR3 DNA reads TGTGCCAGCAGCTTAGGCATGGGGGCCGACGAGCAGTACTTC.

The chain combines TRBV5-1 with TRBJ2-7; 10 bases fit TRBD2. Germline V gives CDR1 SGHRS, CDR2 YFSETQ. Germline trimming cut 4 bases from V and 3 bases from J; bases unmatched to any gene: 4. The CDR3 runs 14 residues. The CDR3 protein is CASSHRTSGYEQYF. The CDR3 nucleotides are TGCGCCAGCAGCCACCGGACTAGCGGCTACGAGCAGTACTTC.

This clonotype appeared many times. The V gene is TRBV29-1, the J gene TRBJ2-7; the D gene is possibly TRBD2 (5 bases). The CDR3 runs 11 residues. Trimming cost V 4 bases and J 4 bases, with 8 bases left between them. Germline CDR1 reads SQVTM; CDR2 reads ANQGSEA. The chain's CDR3 is CSVGGQYEQYF. Here the CDR3 DNA reads TGCAGCGTTGGAGGGCAATACGAGCAGTACTTC.

The rearrangement links TRBV28 to TRBJ2-1; 11 bases line up with TRBD2. V trimming: 7 bases; J trimming: 3 bases; junction bases outside the gene matches: 8. Germline-derived CDR1 and CDR2 are MDHEN and SYDVKM. CDR3 length equals 16 residues. Here the CDR3 reads CASNHHSGGVYNEQFF. The DNA for the CDR3 is TGTGCCAGCAACCATCATAGCGGGGGGGTCTACAATGAGCAGTTCTTC.

This clonotype came up a few times. The chain recombines TRBV28 with TRBJ2-5; D possibly corresponds to TRBD1 (6 bases). CDR1 MDHEN and CDR2 SYDVKM come from the germline V gene. Trimming pared 6 bases from V and 2 bases from J, leaving 16 bases between. CDR3 size: 15 residues. The CDR3 bases are TGTGCCAGCAGACCACGAGGACAGCAGCAAGAGACCCAGTACTTC. It codes for CASRPRGQQQETQYF. The whole variable domain, remainder taken from reference TRBV28 and TRBJ2-5, is DVKVTQSSRYLVKRTGEKVFLECVQDMDHENMFWYRQDPGLGLRLIYFSYDVKMKEKGDIPEGYSVSREKKERFSLILESASTNQTSMYLCASRPRGQQQETQYFGPGTRLLVL.

This clonotype appeared many times. The chain recombines TRBV6-2 or TRBV6-3 with TRBJ2-7; D uncertain. Germline values: CDR1 MNHEY, CDR2 SVGEGT. The CDR3 runs 12 residues. Trimming left V 6 bases short and J 2 bases short, with 8 bases between. This CDR3 is CASSQTTYEQYF. CDR3 bases: TGTGCCAGCAGCCAGACCACCTACGAGCAGTACTTC.

The chain recombines TRBV13 with TRBJ2-1, with 13 bases that match TRBD2. Trimming cost V 4 bases and J 10 bases; bases outside gene matches: 7. This CDR3 is 15 amino acids long. Germline lookup yields CDR1 PRHDT and CDR2 FYEKMQ (reference sequence). As DNA, the CDR3 is TGTGCCAGCAGCTCCCGGACTAGCGGGAGACACGAGCAGTTCTTC. Translation gives CASSSRTSGRHEQFF.

The gene calls are TRBV20-1 and TRBJ2-7, with 11 bases fitting TRBD2. Germline V lookup: CDR1 DFQATT, CDR2 SNEGSKA (reference sequence). The CDR3 runs 14 residues. Trimming at V came to 6 bases and at J to 5 bases, leaving 9 bases not matched to a gene. This CDR3 is CSATGLAGLDEQYF. As DNA, the CDR3 is TGCAGTGCCACCGGACTAGCGGGTTTGGACGAGCAGTACTTC.

This chain joins TRBV7-9 and TRBJ1-2; D is perhaps TRBD1 (6 bases). CDR3 length equals 14 residues. Germline V gene sequence: CDR1 SEHNR, CDR2 FQNEAQ (reference sequence). V shed 5 bases and J shed 4 bases, with 14 bases lying between them. The CDR3 is CASSLQGLVYGYTF. CDR3 nucleotides: TGTGCCAGCAGCCTCCAGGGGCTTGTCTATGGCTACACCTTC. The whole variable domain, remainder taken from reference TRBV7-9 and TRBJ1-2, is DTGVSQNPRHKITKRGQNVTFRCDPISEHNRLYWYRQTLGQGPEFLTYFQNEAQLEKSRLLSDRFSAERPKGSFSTLEIQRTEQGDSAMYLCASSLQGLVYGYTFGSGTRLTVV.

This CDR3 is CASSLGNTGGGNEQYF. DNA for the CDR3: TGCGCCAGCAGCTTGGGAAATACAGGGGGAGGTAACGAGCAGTACTTC. The chain recombines TRBV5-1 with TRBJ2-7; TRBD1 matches 8 bases. Germline assignment: CDR1 SGHRS and CDR2 YFSETQ. The CDR3 consists of 16 residues. The junction had 10 bases not matched to a gene; V was cut back by 0 bases and J by 5 bases.

This clonotype was seen at least ten times. This chain connects TRBV3-1 to TRBJ1-1; D uncertain. The CDR3 is made up of 12 amino acids. In germline, CDR1 is LGHDT, CDR2 YNNKEL (reference sequence). The V end lost 4 bases, the J end lost 6 bases, and 9 bases lay between the germline ends. The CDR3 spells CASSLSGSEAFF. The CDR3 DNA reads as TGTGCCAGCAGCCTGTCGGGTTCTGAAGCTTTCTTT.

This clonotype has at least ten counts. The genes are TRBV7-8 and TRBJ1-4, with D unclear. Germline V gene sequence: CDR1 SGHVS, CDR2 FQNEAQ. Trimming cost V 5 bases and J 10 bases, with 11 bases left between them. There are 12 residues in the CDR3. The DNA of the CDR3 is TGTGCCAGCAGCCCGGCGGGCGGAAAACTGTTTTTT. Its protein product is CASSPAGGKLFF.

The chain joins TRBV7-3 to TRBJ2-1; the D is unclear. The CDR3 is made up of 15 amino acids. The germline CDR1 and CDR2 sequences are SGHTA and FQGTGA. V lost 5 bases and J 0 bases, leaving 11 bases between the germline ends. Here the CDR3 DNA reads TGTGCCAGCAGCCTCACGGCTAGCTCCTACAATGAGCAGTTCTTC. It encodes CASSLTASSYNEQFF.

The sample holds a few counts of this clonotype. The chain recombines TRBV7-2 with TRBJ2-3, with D perhaps matching TRBD1 or TRBD2 (5 bases each). V shed 5 bases and J shed 5 bases, with 17 bases lying between them. This CDR3 comprises 15 residues. From germline, CDR1 is SGHTA and CDR2 FQGNSA. Here the CDR3 DNA reads TGTGCCAGCAGCCACTGGGGCCTCGGGGTAGATACGCAGTATTTT. Its translation: CASSHWGLGVDTQYF. Full variable domain (rest looked up from reference TRBV7-2 and TRBJ2-3): GAGVSQSPSNKVTEKGKDVELRCDPISGHTALYWYRQSLGQGLEFLIYFQGNSAPDKSGLPSDRFSAERTGGSVSTLTIQRTQQEDSAVYLCASSHWGLGVDTQYFGPGTRLTVL.

For this clonotype: An end of the junction does not agree with germline; a read error may underlie this. The chain combines TRBV11-2 with TRBJ2-1, with 10 nucleotides matching TRBD2. This CDR3 spans 14 amino acids. CDR1 is SGHAT and CDR2 is FQNNGV in the germline V gene. The CDR3 nucleotides are TGTGCCAGCAGCTCCGACCGAAACCCTAGCGGGAGTATCTTC. This codes for CASSSDRNPSGSIF.

This clonotype was seen at least ten times. This chain uses TRBV12-3 or TRBV12-4 with TRBJ2-1; no clear D gene. V was pared by 3 bases and J by 4 bases, with 7 bases between. The CDR3 totals 13 residues. The DNA of the CDR3 is TGTGCCAGCAGTTTCAAGGGTTACAATGAGCAGTTCTTC. It codes for CASSFKGYNEQFF.

Only a few counts were recorded for this clonotype. The V and J genes are TRBV2 and TRBJ2-3; 7 bases are shared with TRBD2. J lost 0 bases, V lost 7 bases, and 13 bases had no gene match. The CDR3 loop spans 17 amino acids. Germline CDR1 and CDR2: SNHLY and FYNNEI. The CDR3 nucleotides are TGTGCCAGCAATGAGGGGCTAGCGGCTTTAAGCACAGATACGCAGTATTTT. It encodes CASNEGLAALSTDTQYF.

This clonotype was seen a handful of times. The chain joins TRBV5-1 to TRBJ2-3; D is possibly TRBD2 (6 bases). Deletions cut 4 bases from V and 1 base from J, with 13 bases between. The CDR3 has 15 amino acids. CDR1 SGHRS and CDR2 YFSETQ come from the germline V gene. CDR3 nucleotide sequence: TGCGCCAGCAGCCGGGACTCTCCGGGCACAGATACGCAGTATTTT. Its protein product is CASSRDSPGTDTQYF.

The chain joins TRBV15 to TRBJ1-2; D not certain. V was shortened by 3 bases and J by 2 bases, with 13 bases between the two germline ends. Germline V gene sequence: CDR1 LNHNV, CDR2 YYDKDF (reference sequence). The CDR3 runs 15 residues. CDR3 nucleotide sequence: TGTGCCACCAGCAGGCCCTCGGCGGGGAACTATGGCTACACCTTC. As protein: CATSRPSAGNYGYTF.

This clonotype was detected only a few times. V gene TRBV11-1 combines with J gene TRBJ1-5; possible D gene TRBD1, 5 bases. CDR1 SGHAT and CDR2 FQDESV come from the germline V gene (reference sequence). The CDR3 is 18 residues long. With 5 bases removed from V and 6 bases from J, the gap between germline ends came to 26 bases. The CDR3 loop is CASSRTRGGTDNTQPQHF. As DNA, the CDR3 is TGTGCCAGCAGCCGAACCCGCGGGGGAACAGACAACACTCAGCCCCAGCATTTT.

This clonotype showed up many times. The chain recombines TRBV6-5 with TRBJ1-1, with a weak D call TRBD1 (5 bases). Germline CDR1 is MNHEY and CDR2 is SVGAGI. CDR3 length: 14 residues. Trimming cost V 0 bases and J 4 bases, with 9 bases left between them. CDR3 sequence: CASSYSGEVTEAFF. The CDR3 DNA follows: TGTGCCAGCAGTTACTCGGGGGAGGTCACTGAAGCTTTCTTT.

This clonotype was seen only a few times. The chain employs TRBV27 and TRBJ1-2, with D possibly matching TRBD1 (5 bases). This CDR3 contains 14 residues. Germline assignment: CDR1 MNHEY and CDR2 SMNVEV (reference sequence). V was clipped by 3 bases and J by 8 bases, with 16 bases between them. CDR3 sequence reads: CASSFGRDIGGYTF. The CDR3 nucleotides read TGTGCCAGCAGTTTTGGCAGGGATATAGGGGGCTACACCTTC.

V usage is TRBV7-8 and J usage is TRBJ2-7; 9 bases fit TRBD2. CDR1 is SGHVS and CDR2 is FQNEAQ in the germline V gene. V was clipped by 5 bases and J by 5 bases; unmatched bases: 10. This CDR3 has 15 amino acids. CDR3 DNA: TGTGCCAGCAGCGCGAACAGCGGGGGGTTCCACGAGCAGTACTTC. Translating gives CASSANSGGFHEQYF.

This clonotype was picked up a small number of times. Written as DNA, the CDR3 is TGTGCCAGCAGCTTGGTGAGCGGGAGCCAAGAGACCCAGTACTTC. Protein sequence: CASSLVSGSQETQYF. This sequence joins TRBV5-4 and TRBJ2-5, with 8 bases identical to TRBD2. V trimming: 0 bases; J trimming: 1 base; junction bases outside the gene matches: 2. The germline gives CDR1 SGHNT, CDR2 YYREEE (reference sequence). The CDR3 has 15 amino acids.

This clonotype was observed at least ten times. The chain uses TRBV12-3 or TRBV12-4 and TRBJ1-5; tentatively, D is TRBD1 (5 bases). Trimming removed 6 bases at V and 6 bases at J, with 18 bases between. CDR3 size: 15 residues. The CDR3 bases are TGTGCCAGCAGAGCTGACAGTGGCCAAGGTCAGCCCCAGCATTTT. Translated: CASRADSGQGQPQHF.

This clonotype was seen more than once but under ten times. V usage is TRBV6-1 and J usage is TRBJ2-3; D may be TRBD1 or TRBD2 (5 bases each). V dropped 7 bases and J dropped 5 bases, with 13 bases sitting between them. This CDR3 is built from 13 residues. CDR1 MNHNS and CDR2 SASEGT come from the germline V gene. CDR3 nucleotides: TGTGCCAGCACCCAACCTGGGGGAGATACGCAGTATTTT. This encodes CASTQPGGDTQYF.

This clonotype has more than one count but fewer than ten. As DNA, the CDR3 is TGCAGTGCCGAGCAGCGGAGTCAAGAGACCCAGTACTTC. Translated, it gives CSAEQRSQETQYF. The chain combines TRBV20-1 with TRBJ2-5, with D perhaps matching TRBD2 (5 bases). The germline V and J ends were trimmed by 6 bases and 2 bases, with 13 bases remaining between them. This CDR3 region has 13 residues. Germline lookup yields CDR1 DFQATT and CDR2 SNEGSKA (reference sequence).

This clonotype showed up just a few times. CDR3 DNA: TGTGCCAGCAACCAGGGTGGTCTAGCGGGAAAGAGGGCCTACAATGAGCAGTTCTTC. Its protein is CASNQGGLAGKRAYNEQFF. The gene calls are TRBV4-2 and TRBJ2-1, with 9 bases lining up with TRBD2. The trim removed 7 bases at V and 2 bases at J, leaving 18 bases unmatched. The CDR3 extends over 19 amino acids. Germline CDR1 and CDR2: LGHNA and YNFKEQ.

Ten or more counts support this clonotype. The chain carries TRBV6-6 and TRBJ1-1; 10 positions match TRBD1. Germline V lookup: CDR1 MNHNY, CDR2 SVGAGI (reference sequence). The J segment lost 11 bases and the V segment lost 6 bases, leaving 6 bases of the junction unmatched. This CDR3 comprises 12 residues. The CDR3 region is CASSHGQGEAFF. The CDR3 DNA reads as TGTGCCAGCAGCCATGGACAGGGGGAGGCTTTCTTT.

This clonotype has just a few counts. The V gene is TRBV29-1, the J gene TRBJ1-6; a weak D match, TRBD1 (5 bases). V lost 6 bases and J 10 bases, leaving 19 bases between the germline ends. This CDR3 spans 14 amino acids. CDR1 is SQVTM and CDR2 is ANQGSEA in the germline V gene. The CDR3 loop reads CSVATGTASSPLHF. DNA of the CDR3: TGCAGCGTCGCTACCGGGACGGCAAGCTCACCCCTCCACTTT.